This T cell receptor (beta chain) was profiled in a study of blood T cells in healthy people across ages. A word on this clonotype: Its antigen is not identified.

Broader study findings: Total diversity from one million sequenced T cells was likely underestimated.

A J-beta primer mix and a sample-barcoded 5' primer were used in a second PCR of about 7 to 11 cycles. A tag from a template-switch adaptor with 12 random nucleotides marked each cDNA molecule. TCRdb re-called the 5' RACE reads with MiXCR, one entry per CDR3 protein. This sample yields approximately 1.5 million distinct CDR3 sequences, of which about 45% are seen a single time; under 5% belongs to the top ten. Input material: blood. This clonotype was obtained from a woman in her late teens or twenties in good health.

CDR3 sequence reads: CASSTRQGSSSGYTF. The CDR3 nucleotides are TGTGCCAGCAGTACGAGACAGGGATCCTCAAGTGGCTACACCTTC. The chain couples TRBV12-3 or TRBV12-4 to TRBJ1-2, with TRBD1 matching over 7 bases. With V trimmed by 5 bases and J by 7 bases, 13 bases remained unmatched. The CDR3 sequence is 15 residues long.